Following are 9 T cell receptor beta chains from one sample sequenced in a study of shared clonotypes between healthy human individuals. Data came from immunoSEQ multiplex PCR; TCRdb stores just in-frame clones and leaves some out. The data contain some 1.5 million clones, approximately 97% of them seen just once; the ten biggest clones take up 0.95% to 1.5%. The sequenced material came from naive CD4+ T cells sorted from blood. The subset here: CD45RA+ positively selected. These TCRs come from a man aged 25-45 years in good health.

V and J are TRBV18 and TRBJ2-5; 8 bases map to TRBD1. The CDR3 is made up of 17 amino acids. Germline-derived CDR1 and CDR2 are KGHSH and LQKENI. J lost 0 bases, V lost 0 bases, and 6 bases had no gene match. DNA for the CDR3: TGTGCCAGCTCACCACCGGGCTCAGGGGGCCACCAAGAGACCCAGTACTTC. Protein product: CASSPPGSGGHQETQYF.

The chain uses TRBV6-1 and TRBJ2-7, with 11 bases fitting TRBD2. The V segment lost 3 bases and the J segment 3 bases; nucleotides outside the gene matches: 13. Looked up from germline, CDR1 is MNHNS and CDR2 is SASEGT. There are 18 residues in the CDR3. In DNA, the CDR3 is TGTGCCAGCAGTGACTTAGTCCCGGGACTAGCGGAGGTCTACGAGCAGTACTTC. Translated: CASSDLVPGLAEVYEQYF.

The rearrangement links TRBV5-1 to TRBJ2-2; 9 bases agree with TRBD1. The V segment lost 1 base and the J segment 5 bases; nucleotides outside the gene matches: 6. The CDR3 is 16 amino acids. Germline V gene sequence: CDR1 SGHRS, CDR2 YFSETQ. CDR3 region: CASSLKTGGATGELFF. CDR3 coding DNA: TGCGCCAGCAGCTTGAAAACAGGGGGCGCGACCGGGGAGCTGTTTTTT.

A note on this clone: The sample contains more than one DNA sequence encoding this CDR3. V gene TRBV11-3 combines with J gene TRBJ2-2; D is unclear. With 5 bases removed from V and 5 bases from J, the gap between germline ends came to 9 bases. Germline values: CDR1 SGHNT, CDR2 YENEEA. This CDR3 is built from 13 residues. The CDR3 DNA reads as TGTGCCAGCAGCCTTCGTGAAACCGGGGAGCTGTTTTTT. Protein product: CASSLRETGELFF.

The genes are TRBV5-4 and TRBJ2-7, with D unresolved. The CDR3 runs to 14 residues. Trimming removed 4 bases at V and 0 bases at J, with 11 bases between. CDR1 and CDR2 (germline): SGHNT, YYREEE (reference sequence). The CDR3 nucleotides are TGTGCCAGCAGCACGACGGCCGGCTCCTACGAGCAGTACTTC. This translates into CASSTTAGSYEQYF.

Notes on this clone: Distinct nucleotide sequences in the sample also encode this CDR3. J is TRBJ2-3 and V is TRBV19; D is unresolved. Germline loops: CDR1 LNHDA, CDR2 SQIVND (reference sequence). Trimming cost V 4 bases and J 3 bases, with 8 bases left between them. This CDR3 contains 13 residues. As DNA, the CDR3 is TGTGCCAGTAGTACCGGACGAACAGATACGCAGTATTTT. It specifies CASSTGRTDTQYF.

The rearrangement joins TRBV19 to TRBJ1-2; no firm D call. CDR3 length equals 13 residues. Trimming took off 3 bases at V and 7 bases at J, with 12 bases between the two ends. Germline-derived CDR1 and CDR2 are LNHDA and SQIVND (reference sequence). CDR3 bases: TGTGCCAGTAGTATTTTGGCAGGACTTGGCTACACCTTC. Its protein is CASSILAGLGYTF.

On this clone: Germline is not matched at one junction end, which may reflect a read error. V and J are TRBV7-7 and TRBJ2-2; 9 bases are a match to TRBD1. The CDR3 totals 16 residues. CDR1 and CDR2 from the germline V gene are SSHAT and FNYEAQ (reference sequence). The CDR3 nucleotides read TGTGCTAGCAGCTCCCGGGACAGGGTTTTGCCCGGGGAGCTGTTTTTT. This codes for CASSSRDRVLPGELFF.

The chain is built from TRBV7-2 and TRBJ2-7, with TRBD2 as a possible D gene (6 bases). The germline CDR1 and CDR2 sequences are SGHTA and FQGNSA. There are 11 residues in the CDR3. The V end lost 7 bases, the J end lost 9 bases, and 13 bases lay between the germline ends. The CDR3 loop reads CASTSRGAQYF. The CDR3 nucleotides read TGTGCCAGCACCTCGCGGGGCGCGCAGTACTTC.